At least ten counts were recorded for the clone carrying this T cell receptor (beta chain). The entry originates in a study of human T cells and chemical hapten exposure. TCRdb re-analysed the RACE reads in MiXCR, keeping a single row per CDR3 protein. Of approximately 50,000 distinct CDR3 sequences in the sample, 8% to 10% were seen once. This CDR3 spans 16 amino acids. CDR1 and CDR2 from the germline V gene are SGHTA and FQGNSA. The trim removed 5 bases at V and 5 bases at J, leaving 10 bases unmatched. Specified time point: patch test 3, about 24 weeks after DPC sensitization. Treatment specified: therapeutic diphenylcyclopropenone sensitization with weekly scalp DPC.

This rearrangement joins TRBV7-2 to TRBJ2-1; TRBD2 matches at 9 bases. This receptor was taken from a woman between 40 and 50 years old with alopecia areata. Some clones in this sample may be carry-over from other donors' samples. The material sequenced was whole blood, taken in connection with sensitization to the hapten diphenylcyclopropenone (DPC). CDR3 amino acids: CASSVYLAGPNNEQFF. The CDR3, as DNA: TGTGCCAGCAGCGTATACCTAGCGGGGCCCAACAATGAGCAGTTCTTC.